This T cell receptor beta chain is from a study of control samples from healthy donors and cancer patients. The V gene's germline CDR1 is SGHTA and CDR2 FQGTGA. The CDR3 is 16 residues long. The V end was cut by 6 bases, the J end by 0 bases, with 15 bases between. The assay was immunoSEQ multiplex PCR, and TCRdb's table has in-frame clones only and misses some. The data hold around 130,000 clones, with about 88% observed a single time. This clonotype originated in a man over 45 in good health. Sequenced: blood. The genes are TRBV7-3 and TRBJ2-1; maybe TRBD2 (7 bases). This CDR3 reads CASSSGGPLSYNEQFF. The CDR3, as DNA: TGTGCCAGCAGTTCGGGGGGCCCCCTCTCCTACAATGAGCAGTTCTTC. Combining the CDR3 with reference TRBV7-3 and TRBJ2-1 gives the whole variable domain GAGVSQTPSNKVTEKGKYVELRCDPISGHTALYWYRQSLGQGPEFLIYFQGTGAADDSGLPNDRFFAVRPEGSVSTLKIQRTERGDSAVYLCASSSGGPLSYNEQFFGPGTRLTVL.